One sample yielded the 28 T cell receptor beta chains listed below, sequenced in a study of T cell responses to AZD1222 COVID-19 vaccine (dated by TCRdb to the early 2020s). Libraries were prepared through the immunoSEQ multiplex PCR assay. The table comes from immuneACCESS by way of TCRdb, which keeps in-frame sequences with V and J called. Part of the clones is missing from these tables; in studies checked, under half for an unresolved V gene and the rest for unknown reasons. For this sample there are about 260,000 clones; 90% to 95% appear just once. Together, the top ten hold 0.5% to 0.65% of the sample. In the paper's terms, the time point label means: baseline before first vaccination. Specimen: peripheral blood, collected on day 0 of AZD1222 vaccination. The receptors shown here come from an adult in good health.

In DNA, the CDR3 is TGCAGTGCTAGTGCAGGGACAGGGTATAATTCACCCCTCCACTTT. As protein: CSASAGTGYNSPLHF. The chain recombines TRBV20-1 with TRBJ1-6, with 9 bases identical to TRBD1. Germline V gives CDR1 DFQATT, CDR2 SNEGSKA (reference sequence). CDR3 size: 15 residues. With V trimmed by 3 bases and J by 4 bases, 4 bases remained unmatched.

The rearrangement uses TRBV5-6 and TRBJ1-1; a weak D match, TRBD1 (5 bases). Germline loops: CDR1 SGHDT, CDR2 YYEEEE. The germline V and J ends were trimmed by 0 bases and 1 base, with 7 bases remaining between them. The CDR3 spans 14 residues. The CDR3 nucleotides are TGTGCCAGCAGCTTGGTGGGGCGGAACACTGAAGCTTTCTTT. Residues: CASSLVGRNTEAFF.

The V gene is TRBV29-1, the J gene TRBJ2-1, with D unresolved. Germline V gene sequence: CDR1 SQVTM, CDR2 ANQGSEA. V dropped 5 bases and J dropped 5 bases, with 7 bases sitting between them. The CDR3 extends over 11 amino acids. As DNA, the CDR3 is TGCAGCGTTCGCAGAAACAATGAGCAGTTCTTC. It yields the protein CSVRRNNEQFF.

The J gene is TRBJ1-5, the V gene TRBV11-2; D remains ambiguous. Trimming pared 5 bases from V and 3 bases from J, leaving 8 bases between. Germline V lookup: CDR1 SGHAT, CDR2 FQNNGV. CDR3 size: 13 residues. The CDR3 nucleotides are TGTGCCAGCAGCCTAGGAAACAATCAGCCCCAGCATTTT. Amino acid sequence: CASSLGNNQPQHF. The whole variable domain, remainder taken from reference TRBV11-2 and TRBJ1-5, is EAGVAQSPRYKIIEKRQSVAFWCNPISGHATLYWYQQILGQGPKLLIQFQNNGVVDDSQLPKDRFSAERLKGVDSTLKIQPAKLEDSAVYLCASSLGNNQPQHFGDGTRLSIL.

The gene calls are TRBV5-1 and TRBJ1-5; D may be TRBD1 (5 bases). Trimming took 4 bases from V and 4 from J, leaving 18 bases between them. This CDR3 is 16 amino acids long. The germline V gene has CDR1 SGHRS and CDR2 YFSETQ. CDR3 DNA: TGCGCCAGCAGCCCATCTCCCAGCGGGGGGAATCAGCCCCAGCATTTT. It translates to CASSPSPSGGNQPQHF.

This clone was detected only once. Germline is not matched at one junction end, which may reflect a read error. The rearrangement joins TRBV29-1 to TRBJ2-7, with 10 bases aligning to TRBD1. The CDR3 consists of 13 residues. CDR1 SQVTM and CDR2 ANQGSEA come from the germline V gene. The CDR3 coding sequence is TGCAGCGCTGAAGGGACAGGGGTTTACGAGCAGTACTTC. It is translated as CSAEGTGVYEQYF.

V is TRBV6-5 and J is TRBJ1-2; TRBD1 might be the D (5 bases). Germline assignment: CDR1 MNHEY and CDR2 SVGAGI. The V end lost 6 bases, the J end lost 6 bases, and 11 bases lay between the germline ends. This CDR3 has 12 residues. CDR3 residues: CASRLGTNGYTF. The DNA of the CDR3 is TGTGCCAGCAGGCTAGGGACGAATGGCTACACCTTC.

The chain couples TRBV5-6 to TRBJ2-7; D is uncertain. Trimming took off 2 bases at V and 2 bases at J, with 8 bases between the two ends. CDR1 is SGHDT, CDR2 YYEEEE, per germline. The CDR3 is 13 residues long. CDR3 coding DNA: TGTGCCAGCAGCTTCGACGGAACCTACGAGCAGTACTTC. Translating it yields CASSFDGTYEQYF.

As DNA, the CDR3 is TGTGCCAGCTCCTCACGGCCGGGCGGAGACACAGATACGCAGTATTTT. Its translation: CASSSRPGGDTDTQYF. The rearrangement joins TRBV18 to TRBJ2-3; D is unresolved. This CDR3 has 16 residues. Germline-derived CDR1 and CDR2 are KGHSH and LQKENI. Deletions cut 6 bases from V and 2 bases from J, with 18 bases between.

This chain connects TRBV12-3 or TRBV12-4 to TRBJ2-1, with unresolved D. V was clipped by 5 bases and J by 9 bases, with 11 bases between them. This CDR3 is built from 12 residues. Here the CDR3 reads CASSPPRSEQFF. CDR3 bases: TGTGCCAGCAGTCCGCCGCGCAGTGAGCAGTTCTTC.

J is TRBJ2-3 and V is TRBV29-1, with 7 bases identical to TRBD1. CDR1 SQVTM and CDR2 ANQGSEA come from the germline V gene. CDR3 length equals 13 residues. Unmatched junction bases numbered 10, after V lost 7 bases and J lost 6 bases. CDR3 loop: CSAGTATPDTQYF. CDR3 sequence (DNA): TGCAGCGCCGGGACAGCCACTCCGGATACGCAGTATTTT.

The J gene is TRBJ1-1, the V gene TRBV7-2, with unresolved D. There are 13 residues in the CDR3. The germline CDR1 and CDR2 sequences are SGHTA and FQGNSA. Trimming shortened V by 0 bases and J by 5 bases, and 7 bases separated the two germline ends. CDR3: CASSLAERTEAFF. CDR3 in DNA: TGTGCCAGCAGCTTAGCGGAGAGGACTGAAGCTTTCTTT.

Worth noting for this clone: Other DNA sequences in this specimen translate into the identical CDR3. V usage is TRBV19 and J usage is TRBJ1-1, with D unresolved. Trimming removed 2 bases from V and 7 bases from J, with 8 bases in between. Per the germline V gene, CDR1 is LNHDA and CDR2 is SQIVND (reference sequence). The CDR3 totals 12 residues. The CDR3 DNA reads TGTGCCAGTAGTATATGGGGAAATGAAGCTTTCTTT. It specifies CASSIWGNEAFF.

Notes on this clone: At one end the junction does not follow the germline gene, possibly because of a read error. The sample holds other DNA sequences that translate to the same CDR3. The chain carries TRBV27 and TRBJ2-2; possible D gene TRBD2, 5 bases. CDR1 is MNHEY, CDR2 SMNVEV, per germline (reference sequence). The CDR3 has 13 residues. CDR3 DNA sequence: TGTGCCAGCATCGACGGATACACCGGGGAGCTATTTTTT. Translation gives CASIDGYTGELFF.

CDR3 DNA sequence: TGTGCCAGCGGGGGTAGAAATTCACCCCTCCACTTT. Amino acid sequence: CASGGRNSPLHF. The V and J genes are TRBV7-2 and TRBJ1-6; possible D gene TRBD1, 5 bases. This CDR3 spans 12 amino acids. With 8 bases removed from V and 7 bases from J, the gap between germline ends came to 9 bases. The germline V gene has CDR1 SGHTA and CDR2 FQGNSA.

CDR3 amino acids: CSATGVNEQFF. The CDR3, as DNA: TGCAGTGCTACGGGGGTTAATGAGCAGTTCTTC. The chain couples TRBV20-1 to TRBJ2-1; maybe TRBD2 (6 bases). The V gene's germline CDR1 is DFQATT and CDR2 SNEGSKA (reference sequence). This CDR3 comprises 11 residues. The V gene lost 4 bases and the J gene lost 7 bases, with 8 bases spanning the gap.

The chain links TRBV5-1 to TRBJ2-1; 11 bases are a match to TRBD2. The CDR3 consists of 20 residues. Germline lookup yields CDR1 SGHRS and CDR2 YFSETQ. The J segment lost 0 bases and the V segment lost 1 base, leaving 12 bases of the junction unmatched. This CDR3 reads CASSLNPSTSGKFSYNEQFF. For the CDR3, the DNA is TGCGCCAGCAGCTTGAATCCGTCGACTAGCGGGAAATTCTCCTACAATGAGCAGTTCTTC.

This clone was detected only once. The chain is built from TRBV2 and TRBJ2-6, with unresolved D. The germline V gene has CDR1 SNHLY and CDR2 FYNNEI. This CDR3 is 14 amino acids long. Deletions cut 4 bases from V and 2 bases from J, with 6 bases between. The CDR3 nucleotides read TGTGCCAGCAGTGCCACCACTGGGGCCAACGTCCTGACTTTC. Amino acids: CASSATTGANVLTF.

The chain employs TRBV19 and TRBJ2-2; D tentatively fits TRBD1 or TRBD2 (7 bases each). Germline V gives CDR1 LNHDA, CDR2 SQIVND (reference sequence). Trimming cost V 3 bases and J 7 bases, with 15 bases left between them. The CDR3 extends over 15 amino acids. CDR3 loop: CASSIPRGGNGELFF. The CDR3, as DNA: TGTGCCAGTAGTATCCCCAGGGGGGGCAACGGGGAGCTGTTTTTT.

The V and J genes are TRBV6-2 or TRBV6-3 and TRBJ1-1; the D is unclear. V was pared by 4 bases and J by 7 bases, with 13 bases between. The CDR3 covers 13 residues. Germline lookup yields CDR1 MNHEY and CDR2 SVGEGT. CDR3 loop: CASSSGLLGEAFF. Here the CDR3 DNA reads TGTGCCAGCAGTTCGGGCTTATTGGGTGAAGCTTTCTTT.

This clone occurred once. V gene TRBV7-2 combines with J gene TRBJ1-3, with D maybe TRBD1 (5 bases). The CDR3 loop spans 16 amino acids. V shed 6 bases and J shed 2 bases, with 17 bases lying between them. CDR1 is SGHTA, CDR2 FQGNSA, per germline. The CDR3 DNA follows: TGTGCCAGCAGTTTGACAGTTGCCAAGGCTGGAAACACCATATATTTT. This codes for CASSLTVAKAGNTIYF.

The chain combines TRBV6-1 with TRBJ2-7, with 9 bases aligning to TRBD2. The CDR3 is 14 residues long. J lost 4 bases, V lost 1 base, and 2 bases had no gene match. Germline CDR1 reads MNHNS; CDR2 reads SASEGT. The CDR3 loop reads CASSEGGRAYEQYF. The CDR3 DNA is TGTGCCAGCAGTGAAGGCGGGAGGGCTTACGAGCAGTACTTC.

The chain is built from TRBV27 and TRBJ2-7, with 7 bases identical to TRBD1. The CDR3 has 14 amino acids. From germline, CDR1 is MNHEY and CDR2 SMNVEV (reference sequence). V trimming: 5 bases; J trimming: 7 bases; junction bases outside the gene matches: 11. The CDR3 DNA is TGTGCCAGCAGTCTAACCGGGACAGTCTGGGAGCAGTACTTC. It specifies CASSLTGTVWEQYF.

This sequence joins TRBV18 and TRBJ1-4, with no clear D. Germline V gives CDR1 KGHSH, CDR2 LQKENI. CDR3 length: 13 residues. The V end lost 3 bases, the J end lost 3 bases, and 5 bases lay between the germline ends. CDR3 sequence: CASSPGANEKLFF. As DNA, the CDR3 is TGTGCCAGCTCACCTGGAGCTAATGAAAAACTGTTTTTT.

This clone came up once. The V call is TRBV15, the J call TRBJ2-1; 8 nucleotides agree with TRBD2. The germline gives CDR1 LNHNV, CDR2 YYDKDF (reference sequence). Trimming took 0 bases from V and 3 from J; bases not matched to a gene: 1. The CDR3 runs to 15 residues. CDR3 DNA: TGTGCCACCAGCAGAGATCGGGGGGGCTACAATGAGCAGTTCTTC. Encoded protein: CATSRDRGGYNEQFF.

This chain uses TRBV7-3 with TRBJ2-7; 12 positions match TRBD2. The germline V gene has CDR1 SGHTA and CDR2 FQGTGA. The V segment lost 5 bases and the J segment 2 bases; nucleotides outside the gene matches: 4. The CDR3 runs 15 residues. CDR3 in amino acids: CASSPGLAGTYEQYF. The CDR3 DNA reads as TGTGCCAGCAGCCCGGGACTAGCGGGTACCTACGAGCAGTACTTC.

This clone appeared a single time. This chain connects TRBV3-1 (or the pseudogene TRBV3-2) to TRBJ2-7; no reliable D call. The CDR3 has 14 residues. V was pared by 4 bases and J by 5 bases, with 15 bases between. The germline gives CDR1 LGHDT, CDR2 YNNKEL (reference sequence). CDR3 in amino acids: CASSPLLTGNEQYF. CDR3 nucleotide sequence: TGTGCCAGCAGCCCATTACTGACTGGTAACGAGCAGTACTTC.

CDR3 region: CASSEREAGYGYTF. CDR3 in DNA: TGCGCCAGCAGTGAGAGAGAGGCCGGCTATGGCTACACCTTC. V gene TRBV10-2 combines with J gene TRBJ1-2; no firm D call. The germline CDR1 and CDR2 sequences are WSHSY and SAAADI. There are 14 residues in the CDR3. V lost 2 bases, J lost 4 bases, and 11 bases lay in between.